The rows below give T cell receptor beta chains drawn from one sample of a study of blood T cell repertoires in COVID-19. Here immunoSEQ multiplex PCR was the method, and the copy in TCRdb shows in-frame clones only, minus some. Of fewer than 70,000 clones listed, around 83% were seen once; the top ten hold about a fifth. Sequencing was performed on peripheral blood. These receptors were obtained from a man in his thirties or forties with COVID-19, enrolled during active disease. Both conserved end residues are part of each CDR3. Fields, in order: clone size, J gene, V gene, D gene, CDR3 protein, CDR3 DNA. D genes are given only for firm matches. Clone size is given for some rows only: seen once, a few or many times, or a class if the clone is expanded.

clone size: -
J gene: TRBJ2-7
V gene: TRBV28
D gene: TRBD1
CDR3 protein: CASRQGGSYEQYF
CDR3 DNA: TGTGCCAGCAGACAGGGGGGCTCCTACGAGCAGTACTTC

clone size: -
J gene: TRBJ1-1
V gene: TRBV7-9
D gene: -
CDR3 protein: CASSLLTESEAFF
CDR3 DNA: TGTGCCAGCAGCTTATTGACAGAATCTGAGGCTTTCTTT

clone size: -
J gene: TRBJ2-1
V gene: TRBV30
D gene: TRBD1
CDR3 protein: CAWSSGFGTGKNEQFF
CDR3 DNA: TGTGCCTGGAGTAGTGGTTTTGGGACAGGGAAAAATGAGCAGTTCTTC

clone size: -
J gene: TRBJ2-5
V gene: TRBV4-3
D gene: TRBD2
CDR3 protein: CASSQDGGLAGTQYF
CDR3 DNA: TGCGCCAGCAGCCAAGATGGGGGACTAGCGGGGACCCAGTACTTC

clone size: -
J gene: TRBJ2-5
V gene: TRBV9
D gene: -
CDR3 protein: CASSPPLGHLQETQYF
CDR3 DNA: TGTGCCAGCAGCCCGCCGTTGGGACACCTACAAGAGACCCAGTACTTC

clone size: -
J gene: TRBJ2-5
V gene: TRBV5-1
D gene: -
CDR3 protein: CASSLGQLQETQYF
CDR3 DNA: TGCGCCAGCAGCTTGGGACAGCTTCAAGAGACCCAGTACTTC

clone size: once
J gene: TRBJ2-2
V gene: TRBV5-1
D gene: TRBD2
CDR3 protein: CASSGAPGLAGGFGTGELFF
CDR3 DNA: TGCGCCAGCAGCGGAGCCCCAGGACTAGCGGGGGGCTTTGGTACCGGGGAGCTGTTTTTT

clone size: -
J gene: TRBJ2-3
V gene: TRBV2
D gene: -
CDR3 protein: CASSQTDTQYF
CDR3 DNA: TGTGCCAGCAGTCAAACAGATACGCAGTATTTT

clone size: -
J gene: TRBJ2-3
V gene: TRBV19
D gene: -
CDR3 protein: CASSIGLRTDTQYF
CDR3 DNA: TGTGCCAGTAGTATAGGACTGCGCACAGATACGCAGTATTTT

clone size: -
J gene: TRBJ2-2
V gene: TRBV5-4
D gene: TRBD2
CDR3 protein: CASSLGGRNTGELFF
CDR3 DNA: TGTGCCAGCAGCTTAGGCGGGAGAAACACCGGGGAGCTGTTTTTT

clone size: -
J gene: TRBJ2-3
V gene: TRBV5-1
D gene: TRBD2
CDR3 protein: CASSFPQASSGIPDTQYF
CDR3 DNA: TGCGCCAGCAGCTTTCCTCAGGCTTCTAGCGGGATCCCAGATACGCAGTATTTT

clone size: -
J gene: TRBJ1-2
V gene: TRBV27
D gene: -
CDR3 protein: CASSYPAGGGSNYGYTF
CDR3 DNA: TGTGCCAGCAGTTACCCCGCGGGCGGGGGCAGTAACTATGGCTACACCTTC

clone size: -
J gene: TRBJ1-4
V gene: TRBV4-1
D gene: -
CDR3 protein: CASSRILPGGVGEKLFF
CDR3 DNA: TGCGCCAGCAGCCGGATCCTTCCGGGGGGGGTAGGTGAAAAACTGTTTTTT

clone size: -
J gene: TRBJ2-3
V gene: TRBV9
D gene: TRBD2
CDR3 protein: CASSGAGLAIFTDTQYF
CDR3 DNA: TGTGCCAGCAGCGGAGCGGGACTAGCGATTTTCACAGATACGCAGTATTTT

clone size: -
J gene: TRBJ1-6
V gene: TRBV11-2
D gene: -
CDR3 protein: CASSSPRGENNSPLHF
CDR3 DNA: TGTGCCAGCAGCTCCCCCCGGGGAGAAAACAATTCACCCCTCCACTTT

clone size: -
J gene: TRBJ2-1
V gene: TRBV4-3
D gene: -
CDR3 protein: CASSQDGGLREQFF
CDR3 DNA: TGCGCCAGCAGCCAAGATGGGGGGTTGAGAGAGCAGTTCTTC

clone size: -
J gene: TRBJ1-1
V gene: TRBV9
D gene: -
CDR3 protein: CASSVERNVRDTEAFF
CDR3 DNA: TGTGCCAGCAGCGTAGAGCGAAATGTCCGTGACACTGAAGCTTTCTTT

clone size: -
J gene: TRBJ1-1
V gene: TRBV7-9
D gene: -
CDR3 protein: CASQSSVNTEAFF
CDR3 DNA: TGTGCCAGTCAATCATCGGTGAACACTGAAGCTTTCTTT

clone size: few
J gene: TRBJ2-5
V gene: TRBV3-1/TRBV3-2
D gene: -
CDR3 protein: CASSQGGTETQYF
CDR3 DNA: TGTGCCAGCAGCCAAGGGGGCACGGAGACCCAGTACTTC

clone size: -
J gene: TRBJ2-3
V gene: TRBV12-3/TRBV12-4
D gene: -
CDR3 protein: CASSGPGGDTQYF
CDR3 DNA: TGTGCCAGCAGTGGACCAGGGGGGGATACGCAGTATTTT

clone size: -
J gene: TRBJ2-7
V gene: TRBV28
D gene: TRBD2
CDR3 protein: CPRRRRGGRSYEQYF
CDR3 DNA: TGTCCCCGCCGTCGCCGGGGGGGGAGGTCCTACGAGCAGTACTTC

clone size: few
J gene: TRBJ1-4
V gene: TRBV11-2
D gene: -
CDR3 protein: CASSLDSVPEGEKLFF
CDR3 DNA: TGTGCCAGCAGCTTAGATTCGGTCCCCGAGGGTGAAAAACTGTTTTTT

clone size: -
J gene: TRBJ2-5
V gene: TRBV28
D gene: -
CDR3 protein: CASSGGTPETQYF
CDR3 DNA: TGTGCCAGCAGTGGCGGGACCCCAGAGACCCAGTACTTC

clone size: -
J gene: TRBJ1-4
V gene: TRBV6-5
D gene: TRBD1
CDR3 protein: CASSYGTGGVREKLFF
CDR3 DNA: TGTGCCAGCAGTTACGGGACAGGGGGAGTTCGGGAAAAACTGTTTTTT

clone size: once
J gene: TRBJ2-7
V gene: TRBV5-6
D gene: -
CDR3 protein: CASSPLWGDEQYF
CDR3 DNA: TGTGCCAGCAGCCCTCTGTGGGGGGACGAGCAGTACTTC

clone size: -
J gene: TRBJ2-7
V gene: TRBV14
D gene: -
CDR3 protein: CASSQVRDTYEQYF
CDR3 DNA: TGTGCCAGCAGCCAAGTCAGGGATACCTACGAGCAGTACTTC

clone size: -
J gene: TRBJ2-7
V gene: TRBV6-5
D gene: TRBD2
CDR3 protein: CASRRESAHEQYF
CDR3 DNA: TGTGCCAGCAGGCGGGAGTCAGCCCACGAGCAGTACTTC

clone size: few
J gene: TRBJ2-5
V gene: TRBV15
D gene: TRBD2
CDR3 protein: CATSRSLAGQETQYF
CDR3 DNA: TGTGCCACCAGCAGATCACTAGCGGGACAAGAGACCCAGTACTTC

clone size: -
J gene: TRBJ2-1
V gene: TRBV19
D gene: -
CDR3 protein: CASSIPPNSLPYNEQFF
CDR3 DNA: TGTGCCAGTAGTATTCCCCCAAATAGTCTACCTTACAATGAGCAGTTCTTC

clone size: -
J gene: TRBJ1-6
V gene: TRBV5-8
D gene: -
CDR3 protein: CASSPRTRNSPLHF
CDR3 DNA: TGTGCCAGCAGCCCCAGGACTCGAAATTCACCCCTCCACTTT

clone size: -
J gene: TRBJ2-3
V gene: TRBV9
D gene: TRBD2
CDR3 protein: CASSARLAGERTQYF
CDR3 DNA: TGTGCCAGCAGCGCCCGACTAGCGGGGGAACGTACGCAGTATTTT

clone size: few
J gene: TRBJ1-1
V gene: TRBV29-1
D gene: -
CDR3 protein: CSGVAGGAEAFF
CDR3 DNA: TGCAGCGGAGTAGCCGGAGGCGCTGAAGCTTTCTTT

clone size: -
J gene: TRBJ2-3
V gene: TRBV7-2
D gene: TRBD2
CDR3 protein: CASSAQPGLANTDTQYF
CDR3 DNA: TGTGCCAGCAGCGCCCAACCGGGACTAGCTAACACAGATACGCAGTATTTT

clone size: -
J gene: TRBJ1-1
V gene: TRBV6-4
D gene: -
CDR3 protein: CASSEGLNTEAFF
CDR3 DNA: TGTGCCAGCAGTGAGGGCTTGAACACTGAAGCTTTCTTT

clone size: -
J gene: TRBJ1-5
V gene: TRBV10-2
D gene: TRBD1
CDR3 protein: CASSGQGVEQPQHF
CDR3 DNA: TGCGCCAGCAGCGGACAGGGCGTCGAACAGCCCCAGCATTTT

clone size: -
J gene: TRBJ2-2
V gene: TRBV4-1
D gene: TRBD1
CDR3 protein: CASSPGTGVLNTGELFF
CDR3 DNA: TGCGCCAGCAGCCCTGGGACAGGGGTCCTGAACACCGGGGAGCTGTTTTTT

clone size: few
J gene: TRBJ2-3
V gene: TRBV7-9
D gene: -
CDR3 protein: CASSLVFGPGTDTQYF
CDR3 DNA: TGTGCCAGCAGCTTAGTGTTCGGGCCGGGAACAGATACGCAGTATTTT

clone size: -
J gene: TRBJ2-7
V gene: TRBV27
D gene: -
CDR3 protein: CASSLSQGEQYF
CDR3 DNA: TGTGCCAGCAGTTTGTCCCAGGGCGAGCAGTACTTC

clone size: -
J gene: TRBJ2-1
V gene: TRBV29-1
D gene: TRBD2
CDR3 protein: CSVEGVAGGYNEQFF
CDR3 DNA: TGCAGCGTTGAAGGTGTAGCGGGAGGGTACAATGAGCAGTTCTTC

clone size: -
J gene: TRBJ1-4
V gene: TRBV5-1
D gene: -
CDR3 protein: CASSGGLELGPTNEKLFF
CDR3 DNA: TGCGCCAGCAGCGGAGGACTGGAACTAGGACCAACTAATGAAAAACTGTTTTTT

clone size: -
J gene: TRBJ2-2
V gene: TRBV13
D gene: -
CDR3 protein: CASSSLAYTGELFF
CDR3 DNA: TGTGCCAGCAGCTCTCTAGCGTACACCGGGGAGCTGTTTTTT

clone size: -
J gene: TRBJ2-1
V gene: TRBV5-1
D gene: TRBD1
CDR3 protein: CASSSTGEGYNEQFF
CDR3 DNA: TGCGCCAGCAGCTCGACAGGGGAAGGCTACAATGAGCAGTTCTTC

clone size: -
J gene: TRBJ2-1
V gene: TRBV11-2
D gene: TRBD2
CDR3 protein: CASSFGLAGGKDEQFF
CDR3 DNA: TGTGCCAGCAGCTTTGGACTAGCGGGAGGAAAGGATGAGCAGTTCTTC

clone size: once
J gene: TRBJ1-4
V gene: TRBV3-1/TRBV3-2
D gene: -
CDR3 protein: CASSQGSEKLFF
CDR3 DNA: TGTGCCAGCAGCCAAGGCAGTGAAAAACTGTTTTTT

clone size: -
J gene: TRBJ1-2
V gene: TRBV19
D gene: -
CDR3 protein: CASSIARGYGYTF
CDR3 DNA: TGTGCCAGTAGTATTGCCCGGGGGTATGGCTACACCTTC

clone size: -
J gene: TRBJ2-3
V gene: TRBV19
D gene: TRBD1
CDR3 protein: CASSTGQGRPADTQYF
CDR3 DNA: TGTGCCAGTAGTACCGGACAGGGGAGGCCCGCAGATACGCAGTATTTT

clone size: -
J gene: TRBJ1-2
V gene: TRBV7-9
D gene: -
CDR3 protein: CASRQGTGGYTF
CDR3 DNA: TGTGCCAGCAGGCAGGGGACGGGGGGCTACACCTTC

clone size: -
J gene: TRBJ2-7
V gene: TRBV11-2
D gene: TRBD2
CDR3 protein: CASSHRGTSGFHEQYF
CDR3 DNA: TGTGCCAGCAGCCATCGAGGGACTAGCGGGTTCCACGAGCAGTACTTC

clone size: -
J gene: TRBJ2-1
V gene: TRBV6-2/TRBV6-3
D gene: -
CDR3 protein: CASSLRLSDEQFF
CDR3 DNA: TGTGCCAGCAGCCTTCGTCTTAGTGATGAGCAGTTCTTC

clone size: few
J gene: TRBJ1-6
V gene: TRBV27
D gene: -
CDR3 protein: CASSPDTFYNSPLHF
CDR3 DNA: TGTGCCAGCAGTCCGGACACCTTCTATAATTCACCCCTCCACTTT

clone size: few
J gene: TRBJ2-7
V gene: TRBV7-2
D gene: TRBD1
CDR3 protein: CASSPMTGGKGEQYF
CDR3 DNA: TGTGCCAGCAGCCCGATGACAGGGGGCAAGGGGGAGCAGTACTTC

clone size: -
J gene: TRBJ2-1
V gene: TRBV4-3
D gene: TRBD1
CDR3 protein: CASSHGTGTYNEQFF
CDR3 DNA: TGCGCCAGCAGCCACGGGACAGGAACCTACAATGAGCAGTTCTTC

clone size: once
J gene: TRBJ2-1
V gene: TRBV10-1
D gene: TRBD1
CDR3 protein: CASSESRGQGNKFF
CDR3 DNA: TGCGCCAGCAGTGAGTCCCGAGGACAGGGCAATAAGTTCTTC

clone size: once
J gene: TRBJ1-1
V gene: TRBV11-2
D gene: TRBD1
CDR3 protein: CASSLGRGWAEAFF
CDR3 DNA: TGTGCCAGCAGCTTAGGCAGGGGGTGGGCTGAAGCTTTCTTT

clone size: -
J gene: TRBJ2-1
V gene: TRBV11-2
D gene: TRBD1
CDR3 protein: CASSWAYGTGRDNEQFF
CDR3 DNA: TGTGCCAGCAGCTGGGCTTACGGGACAGGGAGGGATAATGAGCAGTTCTTC

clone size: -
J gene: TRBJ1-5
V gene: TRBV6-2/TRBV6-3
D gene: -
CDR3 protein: CASSLLGGISNQPQHF
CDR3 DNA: TGTGCCAGCAGCCTACTCGGAGGGATTAGCAATCAGCCCCAGCATTTT

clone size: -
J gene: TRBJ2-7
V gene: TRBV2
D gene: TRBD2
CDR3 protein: CASSQGLAGAHEQYF
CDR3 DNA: TGTGCCAGCAGCCAGGGACTAGCGGGAGCCCACGAGCAGTACTTC

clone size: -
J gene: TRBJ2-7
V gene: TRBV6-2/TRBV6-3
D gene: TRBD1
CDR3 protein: CASSYSSGQETSYEQYF
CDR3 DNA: TGTGCCAGCAGTTACTCTTCGGGACAGGAAACATCCTACGAGCAGTACTTC

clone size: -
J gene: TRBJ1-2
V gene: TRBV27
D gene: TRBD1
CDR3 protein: CASSLSGQGFAYGYTF
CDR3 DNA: TGTGCCAGCAGTTTATCGGGACAGGGGTTCGCCTATGGCTACACCTTC